Listed here are 20 T cell receptor beta chains from one sample, sequenced in a study of T cell repertoires in ileal Crohn's disease. The repertoire was sequenced with immunoSEQ multiplex PCR; TCRdb's copy has only in-frame clones and lacks some. The profile covers around 8,600 clones, with around 78% appearing a single time and 4.8% taken by the ten largest. Sequencing input: ileal tissue. The receptors come from an adult with Crohn's disease.

The gene calls are TRBV29-1 and TRBJ2-7; 8 bases map to TRBD1. Germline lookup yields CDR1 SQVTM and CDR2 ANQGSEA. The CDR3 runs to 14 residues. J was trimmed by 5 bases and V by 3 bases; bases with no gene match: 9. CDR3 coding DNA: TGCAGCGTTGATAGCCAGGGGGCTGTCAACGAGCAGTACTTC. Protein product: CSVDSQGAVNEQYF.

The chain carries TRBV5-1 and TRBJ2-5; D is perhaps TRBD1 (6 bases). CDR3 length: 14 residues. From germline, CDR1 is SGHRS and CDR2 YFSETQ. Between the trimmed V and J ends, which lost 3 bases and 4 bases, there was a span of 13 bases. As DNA, the CDR3 is TGCGCCAGCAGCTGGGGGCAGATAAGAGAGACCCAGTACTTC. Protein sequence: CASSWGQIRETQYF.

This chain links TRBV11-2 with TRBJ1-2, with D uncertain. The CDR3 covers 13 residues. The germline V and J ends were trimmed by 5 bases and 5 bases, with 12 bases remaining between them. Germline V gene sequence: CDR1 SGHAT, CDR2 FQNNGV. The chain's CDR3 is CASSPDFEYGYTF. The CDR3 bases are TGTGCCAGCAGCCCAGACTTCGAATATGGCTACACCTTC.

This clone has just a few counts. The DNA for the CDR3 is TGTGCCAGCAGTCGCACATGGGCGGGGGAAGCTTTCTTT. This codes for CASSRTWAGEAFF. The V and J genes are TRBV14 and TRBJ1-1; D is unclear. The V end was cut by 6 bases, the J end by 8 bases, with 16 bases between. This CDR3 is 13 amino acids long. Per the germline V gene, CDR1 is SGHDN and CDR2 is FVKESK.

V and J are TRBV25-1 and TRBJ1-4, with D unresolved. Deletions cut 3 bases from V and 4 bases from J, with 15 bases between. The CDR3 totals 16 residues. Germline V gene data show CDR1 as MGHDK and CDR2 as SYGVNS. CDR3 region: CASSEGRGGDNEKLFF. The CDR3 nucleotides read TGTGCCAGCAGTGAGGGGAGAGGAGGAGATAATGAAAAACTGTTTTTT.

This chain links TRBV11-2 with TRBJ2-3, with 11 bases matching TRBD2. V lost 0 bases and J lost 3; bases outside the gene matches: 2. The CDR3 covers 16 residues. Per germline, CDR1 SGHAT and CDR2 FQNNGV. Here the CDR3 DNA reads TGTGCCAGCAGCTTAGAAGGGACTAGCGGTACAGATACGCAGTATTTT. Amino acid sequence: CASSLEGTSGTDTQYF.

The chain recombines TRBV27 with TRBJ2-5; a weak D match, TRBD2 (7 bases). Trimming removed 7 bases at V and 5 bases at J, with 29 bases between. CDR3 size: 18 residues. Germline V gene lookup returns CDR1 MNHEY and CDR2 SMNVEV (reference sequence). CDR3 sequence reads: CASIPSGEGKLSQETQYF. In DNA form, the CDR3 reads TGTGCCAGCATTCCCTCAGGGGAGGGAAAACTATCTCAGGAGACCCAGTACTTC.

The V and J genes are TRBV7-8 and TRBJ2-5; TRBD1 agrees at 8 bases. CDR3 length equals 16 residues. Germline CDR1 is SGHVS and CDR2 is FQNEAQ. The trim removed 0 bases at V and 9 bases at J, leaving 12 bases unmatched. The chain's CDR3 is CASSLATPGTGPPQYF. The CDR3 bases are TGTGCCAGCAGCTTAGCTACCCCCGGGACAGGCCCCCCCCAGTACTTC.

The chain combines TRBV19 with TRBJ2-3, with D uncertain. Germline V lookup: CDR1 LNHDA, CDR2 SQIVND (reference sequence). This CDR3 spans 15 amino acids. The V and J ends lost 6 bases and 2 bases respectively, with 15 bases between them. This CDR3 is CASRFEQKATDTQYF. The CDR3 bases are TGTGCCAGTAGGTTCGAGCAAAAAGCCACAGATACGCAGTATTTT.

The V and J genes are TRBV27 and TRBJ2-1; 9 bases agree with TRBD1. The germline V gene encodes CDR1 MNHEY and CDR2 SMNVEV (reference sequence). The CDR3 extends over 19 amino acids. After removal of 5 bases from V and 0 bases from J, the junction contained 14 bases not matched to a gene. The CDR3 coding sequence is TGTGCCAGCAGTACGACAGGGGGGGTCACTCCGAGCTCCTACAATGAGCAGTTCTTC. Protein product: CASSTTGGVTPSSYNEQFF.

Of note for this clone: An end of the junction differs from the germline gene, which may be a read error. This sequence joins TRBV25-1 and TRBJ2-7; D gene unclear. The CDR3 covers 10 residues. Germline V lookup: CDR1 MGHDK, CDR2 SYGVNS. The CDR3 sequence is CASSEYHSTF. Written as DNA, the CDR3 is TGTGCCAGCAGTGAATATCACAGTACCTTC.

The chain employs TRBV5-1 and TRBJ1-1; weak D call: TRBD1 (5 bases). Trimming removed 4 bases from V and 3 bases from J, with 10 bases in between. CDR1 is SGHRS and CDR2 is YFSETQ in the germline V gene. The CDR3 has 13 residues. CDR3 sequence: CASSPGGDTEAFF. The CDR3 nucleotides are TGCGCCAGCAGCCCTGGAGGGGACACTGAAGCTTTCTTT.

The chain carries TRBV7-8 and TRBJ1-6; no firm D call. This CDR3 spans 17 amino acids. The V gene's germline CDR1 is SGHVS and CDR2 FQNEAQ. V gave up 6 bases and J gave up 5 bases, with 20 bases separating them. The CDR3 is CASRVEMAVHNNSPLHF. CDR3 sequence (DNA): TGTGCCAGCAGAGTTGAGATGGCGGTACATAATAATTCACCCCTCCACTTT.

The rearrangement joins TRBV5-8 to TRBJ2-1; D might be TRBD2 (5 bases). The CDR3 length is 18 residues. Germline loops: CDR1 SGHTS, CDR2 YDEGEE. V dropped 4 bases and J dropped 0 bases, with 20 bases sitting between them. The CDR3 DNA reads TGTGCCAGCAGCCCCGCTTTCAGCGGTGATAGCTCCTACAATGAGCAGTTCTTC. Translating gives CASSPAFSGDSSYNEQFF.

This rearrangement joins TRBV19 to TRBJ2-1; 8 bases align to TRBD2. This CDR3 is 15 amino acids long. Losses at the gene ends were 4 bases for V and 7 bases for J; bases not matched to a gene: 9. The germline V gene has CDR1 LNHDA and CDR2 SQIVND (reference sequence). The CDR3 bases are TGTGCCAGTAGTACACCCTACGGGGGGGAGAATGAGCAGTTCTTC. Its translation is CASSTPYGGENEQFF.

The chain recombines TRBV10-1 with TRBJ2-3, with TRBD2 matching 9 bases. Germline V lookup: CDR1 WNHNN, CDR2 SYGVQD (reference sequence). The CDR3 is made up of 14 amino acids. J lost 4 bases, V lost 4 bases, and 3 bases had no gene match. For the CDR3, the DNA is TGCGCCAGCAGTGGAGGCGGGAGGGCAGATACGCAGTATTTT. Encoded protein: CASSGGGRADTQYF.

This chain joins TRBV10-2 and TRBJ1-2, with TRBD1 matching over 7 bases. Germline V gives CDR1 WSHSY, CDR2 SAAADI. V shed 4 bases, J shed 4 bases, and the junction held 15 bases outside the gene matches. The CDR3 extends over 17 amino acids. Here the CDR3 DNA reads TGCGCCAGCAGTGGCCCAACTGGGGAAGGGGGCCCCTATGGCTACACCTTC. Protein sequence: CASSGPTGEGGPYGYTF.

This clone is a singleton in its sample. The chain has TRBV9 and TRBJ2-5; a weak D match, TRBD1 (5 bases). The CDR3 covers 15 residues. The germline V gene encodes CDR1 SGDLS and CDR2 YYNGEE. The germline V and J ends were trimmed by 0 bases and 1 base, with 10 bases remaining between them. The CDR3 sequence: CASSVAVQAQETQYF. The CDR3 DNA sequence: TGTGCCAGCAGCGTAGCGGTACAGGCCCAAGAGACCCAGTACTTC.

CDR3 DNA: TGTGCCAGCAGCGATGGGACAGGGCAGTACGAGCAGTACTTC. Protein: CASSDGTGQYEQYF. The chain employs TRBV9 and TRBJ2-7, with TRBD1 matching 9 bases. Germline CDR1 is SGDLS and CDR2 is YYNGEE. The length of the CDR3 is 14 residues. V gave up 3 bases and J gave up 4 bases; unmatched junction bases: 5.

The chain recombines TRBV27 with TRBJ2-7; 9 nucleotides align to TRBD1. Germline values: CDR1 MNHEY, CDR2 SMNVEV (reference sequence). The CDR3 has 15 residues. Trimming at V came to 5 bases and at J to 4 bases, leaving 9 bases not matched to a gene. The CDR3 DNA sequence: TGTGCCAGCAGTGGGTGGACAGGGGCTAAGTACGAGCAGTACTTC. As protein: CASSGWTGAKYEQYF.